A selection of T cell receptor beta chains follows, all from one sample in a study of T-cell reconstitution after alpha-beta-depleted transplantation in children. Each CDR3 protein is one row after TCRdb ran MiXCR on the PCR reads. Altogether 450,000 to 700,000 distinct CDR3 sequences are present, over 25% being singletons, with the ten largest covering 35% to 40%. This sample comprised PBMCs, obtained before TCRalphabeta/CD19-depleted stem cell transplant. The receptor set was obtained from a boy younger than two with Wiskott-Aldrich syndrome, due to receive a stem cell transplant. Each CDR3 is given with its conserved first and last residue.

v_call: TRBV27
j_call: TRBJ2-1
cdr3_aa: CASSTGPYNEQFF

v_call: TRBV5-1
j_call: TRBJ2-7
cdr3_aa: CASSGNRFEQYF

v_call: TRBV6-1
j_call: TRBJ1-5
cdr3_aa: CASSGGQGGSQPQHF

v_call: TRBV30
j_call: TRBJ1-6
cdr3_aa: CAWNRQGTSPLHF

v_call: TRBV29-1
j_call: TRBJ2-6
cdr3_aa: CSAYGTGGSGANVLTF

v_call: TRBV29-1
j_call: TRBJ2-1
cdr3_aa: CSVEGRGRHASYEQFF

v_call: TRBV5-5
j_call: TRBJ2-5
cdr3_aa: CASSLVRVVQETQYF

v_call: TRBV25-1
j_call: TRBJ2-5
cdr3_aa: CASDPSGRGETQYF

v_call: TRBV11-2
j_call: TRBJ1-2
cdr3_aa: CASSLGVSYGYTF

v_call: TRBV6-6
j_call: TRBJ2-7
cdr3_aa: CASSYLDSYGQYF

v_call: TRBV4-1
j_call: TRBJ2-2
cdr3_aa: CASSQGWSNTGELFF

v_call: TRBV12-3/TRBV12-4
j_call: TRBJ2-7
cdr3_aa: CASSFAGVGYEQYF

v_call: TRBV5-1
j_call: TRBJ2-7
cdr3_aa: CASRAPTYEQYF

v_call: TRBV10-2
j_call: TRBJ1-1
cdr3_aa: CASSDLTGRNTEAFF

v_call: TRBV5-5
j_call: TRBJ2-7
cdr3_aa: CASSLVPGAGEQYF

v_call: TRBV14
j_call: TRBJ2-2
cdr3_aa: CASSQDKGLAGSGELFF

v_call: TRBV6-5
j_call: TRBJ1-3
cdr3_aa: CASSYSNPGLSGNTIYF

v_call: TRBV5-1
j_call: TRBJ1-1
cdr3_aa: CASSLAVGGRGTEAFF

v_call: TRBV20-1
j_call: TRBJ2-1
cdr3_aa: CSARDFGSGWFF

v_call: TRBV4-2
j_call: TRBJ2-5
cdr3_aa: CASSQDSASGQETQYF

v_call: TRBV5-1
j_call: TRBJ2-7
cdr3_aa: CASSSGLAGYYEQYF

v_call: TRBV5-1
j_call: TRBJ2-1
cdr3_aa: CASRDSGSNEQFF

v_call: TRBV12-3/TRBV12-4
j_call: TRBJ2-3
cdr3_aa: CASSSRLAGGSTDTQYF

v_call: TRBV5-1
j_call: TRBJ2-1
cdr3_aa: CASSRTASTAGSEQFF

v_call: TRBV5-6
j_call: TRBJ2-5
cdr3_aa: CASSLTHRQETQYF

v_call: TRBV5-1
j_call: TRBJ1-2
cdr3_aa: CASSFVRGPHSNYGYTF

v_call: TRBV20-1
j_call: TRBJ1-4
cdr3_aa: CSARAQRNEKLFF

v_call: TRBV5-1
j_call: TRBJ2-5
cdr3_aa: CASSGTGVGETQYF

v_call: TRBV29-1
j_call: TRBJ1-2
cdr3_aa: CSVEKLDRENYYGYTF

v_call: TRBV4-1
j_call: TRBJ2-7
cdr3_aa: CASSQGYVGYEQYF

v_call: TRBV15
j_call: TRBJ2-3
cdr3_aa: CATSRDAGGSDTQYF

v_call: TRBV29-1
j_call: TRBJ2-1
cdr3_aa: CSVGEARGQFF

v_call: TRBV5-1
j_call: TRBJ2-7
cdr3_aa: CASSLDLGTRNEQYF

v_call: TRBV5-1
j_call: TRBJ2-1
cdr3_aa: CASSHSFSGNSNEQFF

v_call: TRBV5-1
j_call: TRBJ1-4
cdr3_aa: CASSLRQGGEKLFF

v_call: TRBV12-3/TRBV12-4
j_call: TRBJ2-3
cdr3_aa: CASSRPLPHTQYF

v_call: TRBV12-3/TRBV12-4
j_call: TRBJ1-2
cdr3_aa: CASSGQGGYTF

v_call: TRBV19
j_call: TRBJ2-7
cdr3_aa: CASKFNGGSYEQYF

v_call: TRBV5-1
j_call: TRBJ2-3
cdr3_aa: CASSASSLAGITDTQYF

v_call: TRBV5-5
j_call: TRBJ2-1
cdr3_aa: CASSQMRGLYNEQFF

v_call: TRBV10-3
j_call: TRBJ1-1
cdr3_aa: CAISVLGVEGEAFF

v_call: TRBV12-3/TRBV12-4
j_call: TRBJ2-1
cdr3_aa: CASSPIPGNQQFF